This TCR beta chain was profiled in a study of CD8 T cells in Susac syndrome. From germline, CDR1 is LNHDA and CDR2 SQIVND (reference sequence). Unmatched junction bases numbered 1, after V lost 1 base and J lost 2 bases. This CDR3 is built from 15 residues. Recently defined diagnostic criteria for definite or probable disease were fulfilled by Susac syndrome patients. Random hexamers served to reverse transcribe about 0.45 to 1 ug RNA. TCR beta CDR3 was amplified by immunoSEQ multiplex PCR. This amplification extended across 54 Vbeta and 13 Jbeta segments. TCRdb re-analysed the immunoSEQ multiplex PCR reads in MiXCR, keeping a single row per CDR3 protein. Of 170,000 or so distinct CDR3 sequences listed, just under 95% are singletons.

The J gene is TRBJ1-5, the V gene TRBV19, with 8 bases identical to TRBD1. The clonotype originates from a human donor with Susac syndrome. The sequenced sample consisted of CD4+ T cells from PBMCs. CDR3 in DNA: TGTGCCAGTAGTATAGTGGACAGGGGCAATCAGCCCCAGCATTTT. As protein: CASSIVDRGNQPQHF.